The source of this T cell receptor beta chain is a study of beta chain features in type 1 diabetes. Across the study: On cell yields, gender and age, patients and healthy donors were similar. All samples yielded some 110 million examined sorted cells. Study-level points and caveats: There was a moderate but significant shortening of TCRB CDR3s in all four CD4+ subsets of Type 1 diabetes patients.

The investigators reverse transcribed all of the isolated RNA, so they sequenced expressed TCRB transcripts. For naive, central memory and regulatory T cell samples, reads averaged around 3.5 million. The assay was immunoSEQ multiplex PCR, and TCRdb's table has in-frame clones only and misses some. The data hold over 55,000 clones, with roughly half observed a single time. Germline V lookup: CDR1 SGHTA, CDR2 FQGNSA. Trimming took 1 base from V and 5 from J, leaving 11 bases between them. The CDR3 has 14 residues. Sorting of CD4+ naive, central memory, regulatory and stem cell-like memory cells was performed via CD45RO/CCR7/CD25/CD127/CD95/CD27. Comments on this clone: No antigen is known for it.

The J gene is TRBJ1-1, the V gene TRBV7-2; no reliable D call. The sequenced material came from Tregs from blood. This TCR was sampled from a woman in her thirties or forties with type 1 diabetes. CDR3 sequence reads: CASSLGAAGTEAFF. DNA for the CDR3: TGTGCCAGCAGCTTAGGAGCAGCCGGGACTGAAGCTTTCTTT. The full variable domain, with the rest looked up from reference TRBV7-2 and TRBJ1-1, is GAGVSQSPSNKVTEKGKDVELRCDPISGHTALYWYRQSLGQGLEFLIYFQGNSAPDKSGLPSDRFSAERTGGSVSTLTIQRTQQEDSAVYLCASSLGAAGTEAFFGQGTRLTVV.